These 29 T cell receptor beta chains share one sample of origin, sequenced in a study of T cell responses to AZD1222 COVID-19 vaccine. Repertoires were generated with immunoSEQ multiplex PCR, while TCRdb's copy carries only in-frame clones and drops some. The table includes under 200,000 clones, 90% to 95% detected once. Sequenced material: peripheral blood, taken on day 0 of AZD1222 vaccination. Receptor source: an adult in good health.

The chain has TRBV6-5 and TRBJ2-1; the match to TRBD2 covers 8 bases. Germline lookup yields CDR1 MNHEY and CDR2 SVGAGI. The CDR3 is made up of 15 amino acids. V lost 6 bases, J lost 2 bases, and 6 bases stayed unmatched. The CDR3, as DNA: TGTGCCAGCAGGAGGGGACTAGGCACCTACAATGAGCAGTTCTTC. Its translation: CASRRGLGTYNEQFF.

This clone showed up just once. The chain carries TRBV27 and TRBJ2-7, with unresolved D. V dropped 8 bases and J dropped 4 bases, with 15 bases sitting between them. CDR3 length: 13 residues. Germline values: CDR1 MNHEY, CDR2 SMNVEV (reference sequence). The chain's CDR3 is CASSPGPAYEQYF. In DNA, the CDR3 is TGTGCCAGCTCCCCAGGCCCCGCATACGAGCAGTACTTC.

The chain's CDR3 is CASSQTGQGNGYTF. In DNA form, the CDR3 reads TGTGCCAGCAGCCAGACGGGACAGGGAAACGGCTACACCTTC. The chain joins TRBV5-4 to TRBJ1-2, with 9 bases lining up with TRBD1. The V gene end was trimmed by 4 bases and the J gene end by 8 bases; junction bases not matched to a gene: 9. Germline assignment: CDR1 SGHNT and CDR2 YYREEE (reference sequence). The CDR3 is 14 amino acids.

The chain uses TRBV24-1 and TRBJ1-1; tentative D call: TRBD1 (6 bases). V was pared by 12 bases and J by 5 bases, with 21 bases between. Germline CDR1 KGHDR, CDR2 SFDVKD. CDR3 length: 14 residues. The CDR3 DNA follows: TGTGCCTCACGTGGGGGGGCCGGTGAGACTGAAGCTTTCTTT. This codes for CASRGGAGETEAFF.

V and J are TRBV18 and TRBJ1-2; D perhaps matches TRBD1 (5 bases). The germline gives CDR1 KGHSH, CDR2 LQKENI. V was clipped by 1 base and J by 7 bases, with 13 bases between them. This CDR3 contains 14 residues. The CDR3 spells CASSPLGQGSGYTF. The CDR3 DNA reads as TGTGCCAGCTCACCACTGGGTCAGGGAAGTGGCTACACCTTC.

The genes are TRBV2 and TRBJ2-3, with 7 nucleotides matching TRBD2. V shed 8 bases, J shed 5 bases, and the junction held 10 bases outside the gene matches. The germline CDR1 and CDR2 sequences are SNHLY and FYNNEI. The CDR3 consists of 14 residues. The CDR3: CASPGGSFLDTQYF. In nucleotides, the CDR3 is TGTGCCAGCCCGGGCGGGAGTTTCCTAGATACGCAGTATTTT.

CDR3 nucleotides: TGTGCCAGCAGCGTAGATTCGCTCGCCTCCTACAATGAGCAGTTCTTC. This sequence encodes CASSVDSLASYNEQFF. V usage is TRBV9 and J usage is TRBJ2-1; D remains unclear. This CDR3 comprises 16 residues. CDR1 is SGDLS, CDR2 YYNGEE, per germline. V was cut by 0 bases and J by 0 bases, with 10 bases left in between. The full variable domain, rest sourced from reference TRBV9 and TRBJ2-1, is DSGVTQTPKHLITATGQRVTLRCSPRSGDLSVYWYQQSLDQGLQFLIQYYNGEERAKGNILERFSAQQFPDLHSELNLSSLELGDSALYFCASSVDSLASYNEQFFGPGTRLTVL.

The chain employs TRBV28 and TRBJ1-2; D might be TRBD1 (5 bases). The CDR3 spans 14 residues. V was shortened by 11 bases and J by 0 bases, with 16 bases between the two germline ends. The germline V gene encodes CDR1 MDHEN and CDR2 SYDVKM. The chain's CDR3 is CALWGGSSNYGYTF. CDR3 DNA sequence: TGTGCCCTCTGGGGGGGGAGCTCTAACTATGGCTACACCTTC.

This clone was seen a few times. The V gene is TRBV28, the J gene TRBJ2-7; the match to TRBD1 covers 7 bases. This CDR3 region has 15 residues. Trimming cost V 6 bases and J 0 bases; bases outside gene matches: 8. Germline V CDR1 and CDR2: MDHEN, SYDVKM. CDR3 in DNA: TGTGCCAGCAGATCCGGGACAGCATCCTCCTACGAGCAGTACTTC. Protein product: CASRSGTASSYEQYF.

V gene TRBV28 combines with J gene TRBJ1-2; 7 nucleotides align to TRBD1. Germline trimming cut 3 bases from V and 4 bases from J; bases unmatched to any gene: 5. CDR1 is MDHEN and CDR2 is SYDVKM in the germline V gene. The length of the CDR3 is 14 residues. CDR3 DNA sequence: TGTGCCAGCAGTTTCCGACAGGGCGTCTATGGCTACACCTTC. Its protein product is CASSFRQGVYGYTF.

The rearrangement links TRBV2 to TRBJ2-7, with a possible D match to TRBD2 (5 bases). The length of the CDR3 is 13 residues. Germline values: CDR1 SNHLY, CDR2 FYNNEI. V was cut by 4 bases and J by 2 bases, with 9 bases left in between. The DNA for the CDR3 is TGTGCCAGCAGTGGAACTAGAGCCTACGAGCAGTACTTC. It translates to CASSGTRAYEQYF.

V is TRBV28 and J is TRBJ1-4, with D possibly matching TRBD1 (5 bases). V was shortened by 5 bases and J by 2 bases, with 12 bases between the two germline ends. Germline values: CDR1 MDHEN, CDR2 SYDVKM. CDR3 length: 15 amino acids. The CDR3 here is CASSRPGSTNEKLFF. CDR3 in DNA: TGTGCCAGCAGTCGACCAGGGTCTACTAATGAAAAACTGTTTTTT.

This chain uses TRBV25-1 with TRBJ2-7, with D unclear. Germline CDR1 and CDR2: MGHDK and SYGVNS. Trimming left V 5 bases short and J 2 bases short, with 10 bases between. The CDR3 is 13 residues long. The CDR3 protein is CASSKDGTYEQYF. The CDR3 nucleotides are TGTGCCAGCAGTAAGGACGGTACCTACGAGCAGTACTTC.

The rearrangement joins TRBV19 to TRBJ1-1; D is perhaps TRBD1 (5 bases). Germline V CDR1 and CDR2: LNHDA, SQIVND (reference sequence). Trimming took 3 bases from V and 1 from J, leaving 12 bases between them. The length of the CDR3 is 15 residues. The CDR3, as DNA: TGTGCCAGTAGTATGGGGCAGGGTCAGAACACTGAAGCTTTCTTT. It yields the protein CASSMGQGQNTEAFF.

The rearrangement links TRBV25-1 to TRBJ2-2; the D gene is possibly TRBD2 (6 bases). The germline CDR1 and CDR2 sequences are MGHDK and SYGVNS. CDR3 length: 15 amino acids. The ends were cut back, 6 bases at V and 2 bases at J, with 13 bases in the middle. CDR3 sequence reads: CASSRRGDNTGELFF. The CDR3 nucleotides are TGTGCCAGCAGCCGACGCGGGGATAACACCGGGGAGCTGTTTTTT.

The rearrangement links TRBV28 to TRBJ2-3; 8 bases are shared with TRBD1. The CDR3 extends over 15 amino acids. Germline V gene data show CDR1 as MDHEN and CDR2 as SYDVKM. V shed 5 bases, J shed 1 base, and the junction held 5 bases outside the gene matches. In DNA form, the CDR3 reads TGTGCCAGCAGTCACCCGACAGGGGGCACAGATACGCAGTATTTT. It translates to CASSHPTGGTDTQYF.

The chain couples TRBV11-2 to TRBJ2-1, with D perhaps TRBD2 (6 bases). Between the trimmed V and J ends, which lost 5 bases and 2 bases, there was a span of 16 bases. Per the germline V gene, CDR1 is SGHAT and CDR2 is FQNNGV. The CDR3 has 16 amino acids. The CDR3 sequence: CASSPTSFVAYNEQFF. The CDR3 nucleotides are TGTGCCAGCAGCCCGACTAGTTTTGTCGCCTACAATGAGCAGTTCTTC.

This chain connects TRBV28 to TRBJ1-5, with 8 bases identical to TRBD1. This CDR3 region has 14 residues. V was pared by 4 bases and J by 7 bases, with 6 bases of the junction left unmatched. The germline V gene encodes CDR1 MDHEN and CDR2 SYDVKM. The CDR3 DNA reads as TGTGCCAGCAGTTACAGGGGGGGTAAACAGCCCCAGCATTTT. Amino acid sequence: CASSYRGGKQPQHF.

CDR3 sequence reads: CASRDRKYEQYF. CDR3 in DNA: TGCGCCAGCAGGGACAGGAAATACGAGCAGTACTTC. V gene TRBV5-1 combines with J gene TRBJ2-7; TRBD1 matches at 7 bases. V dropped 5 bases and J dropped 4; count of bases not matched to a gene: 3. This CDR3 is 12 amino acids long. Germline assignment: CDR1 SGHRS and CDR2 YFSETQ.

J is TRBJ2-5 and V is TRBV11-3; perhaps TRBD2 as D (7 bases). Germline-derived CDR1 and CDR2 are SGHNT and YENEEA. There are 13 residues in the CDR3. V dropped 5 bases and J dropped 4 bases, with 11 bases sitting between them. The CDR3 bases are TGTGCCAGCAGCGAGGGGGGGGCAGAGACCCAGTACTTC. This sequence encodes CASSEGGAETQYF.

CDR3 in amino acids: CASSWLAGITNEQFF. In DNA form, the CDR3 reads TGTGCCAGCAGCTGGCTAGCGGGAATAACAAATGAGCAGTTCTTC. The rearrangement uses TRBV5-5 and TRBJ2-1; 9 nucleotides match TRBD2. The CDR3 runs 15 residues. The germline gives CDR1 SGHKS, CDR2 YYEKEE (reference sequence). Trimming cost V 3 bases and J 7 bases; bases outside gene matches: 8.

The table lists this clone with a count of one. The rearrangement joins TRBV27 to TRBJ2-1; D possibly corresponds to TRBD2 (5 bases). CDR1 is MNHEY, CDR2 SMNVEV, per germline (reference sequence). Trimming shortened V by 3 bases and J by 0 bases, and 12 bases separated the two germline ends. The CDR3 length is 16 residues. The CDR3 reads CASSLVGVSSYNEQFF. CDR3 in DNA: TGTGCCAGCAGTTTGGTCGGGGTAAGCTCCTACAATGAGCAGTTCTTC.

The V and J genes are TRBV18 and TRBJ1-1; a weak D match, TRBD1 (6 bases). Germline V gene sequence: CDR1 KGHSH, CDR2 LQKENI. V was trimmed by 2 bases and J by 7 bases, leaving 14 bases between them. The CDR3 has 14 residues. As DNA, the CDR3 is TGTGCCAGCTCACCAGGAAGGGGGGCAGGTGAAGCTTTCTTT. This gives the protein CASSPGRGAGEAFF. Looking up the rest from reference TRBV18 and TRBJ1-1 gives the full variable domain: NAGVMQNPRHLVRRRGQEARLRCSPMKGHSHVYWYRQLPEEGLKFMVYLQKENIIDESGMPKERFSAEFPKEGPSILRIQQVVRGDSAAYFCASSPGRGAGEAFFGQGTRLTVV.

V and J are TRBV25-1 and TRBJ1-4; no clear D. From germline, CDR1 is MGHDK and CDR2 SYGVNS. Trimming pared 1 base from V and 4 bases from J, leaving 7 bases between. This CDR3 spans 14 amino acids. In DNA, the CDR3 is TGTGCCAGCAGTGAATTCGGATTTAATGAAAAACTGTTTTTT. Amino acid sequence: CASSEFGFNEKLFF.

V is TRBV10-1 and J is TRBJ1-3, with D hard to call. Looked up from germline, CDR1 is WNHNN and CDR2 is SYGVQD (reference sequence). The CDR3 runs to 15 residues. V dropped 3 bases and J dropped 0 bases, with 9 bases sitting between them. CDR3 sequence reads: CASSEGQSSGNTIYF. In DNA, the CDR3 is TGCGCCAGCAGTGAAGGCCAAAGCTCTGGAAACACCATATATTTT.

In DNA, the CDR3 is TGTGCCAGCTATAGGGCCCCCGGCGGGAACTATGGCTACACCTTC. Encoded protein: CASYRAPGGNYGYTF. The chain carries TRBV6-5 and TRBJ1-2; D not resolved. Trimming shortened V by 8 bases and J by 2 bases, and 18 bases separated the two germline ends. The CDR3 loop spans 15 amino acids. Germline CDR1 reads MNHEY; CDR2 reads SVGAGI.

V gene TRBV24-1 combines with J gene TRBJ2-7; 14 nucleotides match TRBD2. There are 16 residues in the CDR3. CDR1 is KGHDR, CDR2 SFDVKD, per germline. V lost 4 bases to trimming and J lost 7 bases; unmatched junction nucleotides: 8. The CDR3 is CATSDPGTSGSGEQYF. The CDR3 bases are TGTGCCACCAGTGACCCCGGGACTAGCGGGAGTGGTGAGCAGTACTTC.

About this clone: The same CDR3 arises from other DNA sequences in this sample as well. The chain recombines TRBV24-1 with TRBJ2-7, with D unclear. The CDR3 length is 11 residues. V was shortened by 0 bases and J by 5 bases, with 1 base between the two germline ends. Germline V gene data show CDR1 as KGHDR and CDR2 as SFDVKD. This CDR3 reads CATSDLDEQYF. CDR3 sequence (DNA): TGTGCCACCAGTGATTTGGACGAGCAGTACTTC.

The chain joins TRBV7-8 to TRBJ1-2, with TRBD1 as a possible D gene (5 bases). Between the trimmed V and J ends, which lost 5 bases and 1 base, there was a span of 14 bases. Germline CDR1 reads SGHVS; CDR2 reads FQNEAQ. This CDR3 is built from 15 residues. The DNA of the CDR3 is TGTGCCAGCAGCCCGGACAAGGAACTTAACTATGGCTACACCTTC. Encoded protein: CASSPDKELNYGYTF.